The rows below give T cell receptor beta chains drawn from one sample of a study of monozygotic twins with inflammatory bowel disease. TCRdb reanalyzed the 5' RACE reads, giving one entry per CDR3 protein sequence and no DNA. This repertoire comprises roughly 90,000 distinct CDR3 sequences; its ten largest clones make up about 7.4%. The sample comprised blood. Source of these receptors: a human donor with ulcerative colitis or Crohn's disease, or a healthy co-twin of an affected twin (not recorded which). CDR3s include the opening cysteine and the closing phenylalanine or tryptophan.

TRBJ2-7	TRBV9	CASSVGTGSGVEQYF
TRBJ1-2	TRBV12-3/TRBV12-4	CASRRAGLANYGYTF
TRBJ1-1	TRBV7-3	CASSEGWATEAFF
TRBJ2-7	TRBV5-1	CASSFVTGGHYEQYF
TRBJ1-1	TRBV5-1	CASSLEVQGLGSAFF
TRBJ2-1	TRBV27	CASSFLSRANNEQFF
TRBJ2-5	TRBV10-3	CAISSSRDSETQYF
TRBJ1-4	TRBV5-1	CASQKTGGESEKLFF
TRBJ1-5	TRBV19	CASRAEEDNQPQHF
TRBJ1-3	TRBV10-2	CASSETGRGEESWSGNTIYF
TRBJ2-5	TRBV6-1	CASSRGLGAVETQYF
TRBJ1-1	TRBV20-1	CSAPAEAGPGAFF
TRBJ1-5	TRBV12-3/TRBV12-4	CASSRGLQPQHF
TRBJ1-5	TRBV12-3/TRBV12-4	CASSLSLEPQHF
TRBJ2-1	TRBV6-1	CASSSNRAVYNEQFF
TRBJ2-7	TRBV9	CASSAQAGTGGFEQYF
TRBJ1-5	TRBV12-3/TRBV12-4	CASSFGGNNQPQHF
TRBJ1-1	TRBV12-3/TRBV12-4	CASVWGRVVFGSTEAFF
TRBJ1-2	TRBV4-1	CASSQDPALYYGYTF
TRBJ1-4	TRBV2	CASSKRQTNEKLFF
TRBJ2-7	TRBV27	CASSNRVHEQYF
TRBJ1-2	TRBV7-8	CASSLGGHNYGYTF
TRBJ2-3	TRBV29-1	CSVIRGPQLPDTQYF
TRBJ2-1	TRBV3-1	CASSPSLGAYNEQFF
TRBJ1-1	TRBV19	CASSKEIRTEAFF
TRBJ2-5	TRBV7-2	CASSAGQTKETQYF
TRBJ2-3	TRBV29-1	CSVEFQRTDTQYF
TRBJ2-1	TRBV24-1	CATSLGNNEQFF
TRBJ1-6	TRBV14	CASSQPRGTGSSPLHF
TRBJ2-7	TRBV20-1	CSATTARGYYEQYF
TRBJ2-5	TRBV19	CASSMGDRETQYF
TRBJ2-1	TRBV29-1	CSASTSGGAGEQFF
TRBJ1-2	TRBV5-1	CASSLEATVGYGYTF
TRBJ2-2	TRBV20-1	CSARDPMRVTGELFF
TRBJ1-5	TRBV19	CASSTVGGDQPQHF
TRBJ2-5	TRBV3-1	CASTSNPGAAGETQYF
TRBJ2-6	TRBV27	CASSLFQGPFSGANVLTF
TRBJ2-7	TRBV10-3	CAISLAGASYEQYF
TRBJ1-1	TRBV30	CAWSSGQGVQLTEAFF
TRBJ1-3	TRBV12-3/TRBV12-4	CASAGDSGNTIYF
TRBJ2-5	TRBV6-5	CASSLGRRGPDSGTQYF
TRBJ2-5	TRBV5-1	CASSLEKTAQETQYF
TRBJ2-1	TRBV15	CATSRVAAFYMRSEQFF
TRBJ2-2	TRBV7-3	CASSLKPPAPNTGELFF
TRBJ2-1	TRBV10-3	CAISESGGGPYNEQFF
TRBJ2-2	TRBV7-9	CASSSKNTGELFF
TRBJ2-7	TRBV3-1	CASSQGFRYEQYF
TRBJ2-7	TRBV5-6	CASSFPIPTYEQYF
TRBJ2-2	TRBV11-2	CASSFGTYTGELFF
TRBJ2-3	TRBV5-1	CASTRGIVGLENTDTQYF
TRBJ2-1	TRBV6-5	CASSFSPFRSHNEQFF
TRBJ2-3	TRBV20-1	CSARDDRVGYTQYF
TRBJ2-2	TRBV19	CASHLLGRVGTGELFF
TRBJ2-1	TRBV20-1	CSAGGRNEQFF
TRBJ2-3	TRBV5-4	CASSYISGASTDTQYF
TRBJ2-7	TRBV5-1	CASSLEMREQYF
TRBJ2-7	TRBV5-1	CASSPTSGGAREQYF
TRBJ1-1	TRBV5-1	CASSLQTDSNTEAFF
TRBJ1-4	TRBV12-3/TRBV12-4	CASSQNRGSWEKLFF